The rows below give T cell receptor beta chains drawn from one sample of a study of patients and donors after allogeneic stem cell transplantation. TCRdb called the RT-PCR reads again in MiXCR, with one record for every CDR3 protein. The sample has about 960,000 distinct CDR3 sequences; approximately 19% are singletons. Sequencing input: blood, either unsorted or a sorted T cell fraction (not recorded which). The receptors were gathered from a human donor who was either an allogeneic HSCT recipient or a stem cell or donor lymphocyte infusion donor (not recorded which). It is not recorded whose cells these are; they may come from a transplant donor. The CDR3 runs from the conserved cysteine through the conserved F or W. Each record gives: clone size, V gene, D gene, J gene, CDR3 DNA, CDR3 protein. The D gene is left open where the match is weak. Expanded clones get a size class; other rows say once, few or many, or leave the size out.

-	TRBV20-1	TRBD2	TRBJ2-1	TGCAGTGCTAGAGATCGGTGGTCTAGCGGGGTCTCCTACAATGAGCAGTTCTTC	CSARDRWSSGVSYNEQFF
few	TRBV12-3/TRBV12-4	TRBD1	TRBJ1-1	TGTGCCAGCAGTTTTCGTTCGGTGACAGGGGTTGACGAAGCTTTCTTT	CASSFRSVTGVDEAFF
few	TRBV9	-	TRBJ2-7	TGTGCCAGCAGCTCTACCGGGACTGTCTACGAGCAGTACTTC	CASSSTGTVYEQYF
few	TRBV5-1	TRBD1	TRBJ1-5	TGCGCCAGCAGCTTGACAGGGGGGCCCGATCAGCCCCAGCATTTT	CASSLTGGPDQPQHF
-	TRBV12-3/TRBV12-4	TRBD1	TRBJ1-3	TGTGCCAGCAGAACGACAGGGATTTCTGGAAACACCATATATTTT	CASRTTGISGNTIYF
-	TRBV9	TRBD2	TRBJ2-7	TGTGCCAGCAGCATCAGCTGGGACTACTCCTACGAGCAGTACTTC	CASSISWDYSYEQYF
-	TRBV12-3/TRBV12-4	-	TRBJ1-2	TGTGCCAGCAGTTTAGTACAGTCTAACTATGGCTACACCTTC	CASSLVQSNYGYTF
-	TRBV11-1	TRBD2	TRBJ2-1	TGTGCCAGCAGCTTAGTCACTACTAGCGGGGGGAATGCCTACAATGAGCAGTTCTTC	CASSLVTTSGGNAYNEQFF
-	TRBV29-1	-	TRBJ1-6	TGCAGCGTTGAAGATCCTCGAATACCTAATTCACCCCTCCACTTT	CSVEDPRIPNSPLHF
-	TRBV10-3	-	TRBJ1-2	TGTGCCATCAGCGGTCAGTATGGCTACACCTTC	CAISGQYGYTF
many	TRBV3-1	-	TRBJ2-5	TGTGCCAGCAGCCAAGAGCCCCATCCGCGGGCCGAAGAGACCCAGTACTTC	CASSQEPHPRAEETQYF
-	TRBV29-1	-	TRBJ1-1	TGCAGCGTTGGGAGTAGCTTGAACACTGAAGCTTTCTTT	CSVGSSLNTEAFF
-	TRBV20-1	-	TRBJ2-7	TGCAGTGCTAGAGTATCTAGGGGCGACGAGCAGTACTTC	CSARVSRGDEQYF
-	TRBV27	TRBD2	TRBJ2-1	TGTGCCAGCCAAGGGACTAGCGGGATAGGCCCCTACAATGAGCAGTTCTTC	CASQGTSGIGPYNEQFF
once	TRBV9	-	TRBJ2-2	TGTGCCAGCGGGGGATGGCACACCGGGGAGCTGTTTTTT	CASGGWHTGELFF
-	TRBV11-3	-	TRBJ1-4	TGTGCCAGCAGCTTGAAGCCTGAAAAACTGTTTTTT	CASSLKPEKLFF
-	TRBV24-1	-	TRBJ1-2	TGTGCCACCAGTGACATAGGACAGAGCGAAACCTTC	CATSDIGQSETF
few	TRBV4-3	-	TRBJ1-1	TGCGCCAGCAGCCTTCGGGCGGGAGAAGGAACTGAAGCTTTCTTT	CASSLRAGEGTEAFF
-	TRBV11-2	-	TRBJ2-1	TGTGCCAGCAGCTTAGCGTCCCAGGCTGAGCAGTTCTTC	CASSLASQAEQFF
-	TRBV12-3/TRBV12-4	TRBD1	TRBJ2-1	TGTGCCAGCAGTATCACAGGGGGATCTGAGCAGTTCTTC	CASSITGGSEQFF
few	TRBV5-1	-	TRBJ1-1	TGCGCCAGCAGCAGACCCCAAGGACGGAACACTGAAGCTTTCTTT	CASSRPQGRNTEAFF
-	TRBV12-3/TRBV12-4	-	TRBJ2-7	TGTGCCAGCAGTCCAGGACTCCACGGGGGCTACGAGCAGTACTTC	CASSPGLHGGYEQYF
many	TRBV12-3/TRBV12-4	-	TRBJ2-5	TGTGCCAGCGGCCGAGAAGAGACCCAGTACTTC	CASGREETQYF
few	TRBV6-4	TRBD1	TRBJ2-1	TGTGCCAGCAGTGACTCAGGGATCAGGGGGTCAGAGCAGTTCTTC	CASSDSGIRGSEQFF
few	TRBV12-3/TRBV12-4	-	TRBJ1-1	TGTGCCACCGAGGGGGATGGGACCACTGAAGCTTTCTTT	CATEGDGTTEAFF
few	TRBV12-3/TRBV12-4	-	TRBJ1-1	TGTGCCAGCGACTGCCCTGGATGCACTGAAGCTTTCTTT	CASDCPGCTEAFF
few	TRBV5-1	-	TRBJ2-5	TGCACATCTAGGGGGGGGCACCAAGAGACCCAGTACTTC	CTSRGGHQETQYF
few	TRBV12-3/TRBV12-4	-	TRBJ2-3	TGTGCCAGCAGTTTTACAAGGTGGGGCGATTTCGGCACAGATACGCAGTATTTT	CASSFTRWGDFGTDTQYF
few	TRBV5-1	-	TRBJ2-1	TGCGCCAGCAGCTTGCGAATGACCGATGAGCAGTTCTTC	CASSLRMTDEQFF
-	TRBV6-4	-	TRBJ2-1	TGTGCCAGCAGTGACTCGGGGCCCTACAATGAGCAGTTCTTC	CASSDSGPYNEQFF
-	TRBV5-1	-	TRBJ1-1	TGCGCCAGCAGCTTGGAGGTGGTGCGGGATACTGAAGCTTTCTTT	CASSLEVVRDTEAFF
-	TRBV5-1	TRBD1	TRBJ2-7	TGCGCCAGCAGCTTGGAAGGGGGCGGGTACGAGCAGTACTTC	CASSLEGGGYEQYF
-	TRBV5-1	-	TRBJ2-7	TGCGCCAGCCAAGCGCGGTCGGATTCCTACGAGCAGTACTTC	CASQARSDSYEQYF
-	TRBV29-1	-	TRBJ2-1	TGCAGCGTTGTGTTGGGCTACAAATCCCTTTACAATGAGCAGTTCTTC	CSVVLGYKSLYNEQFF
many	TRBV5-1	-	TRBJ2-7	TGCGCCAGCAGCTTGGGGGACGCAATCTACGAGCAGTACTTC	CASSLGDAIYEQYF
-	TRBV2	TRBD2	TRBJ2-1	TGTGCCAGCAGTGAAGATAGGAGAGTGGCGGGGGGGGCCTACAATGAGCAGTTCTTC	CASSEDRRVAGGAYNEQFF
-	TRBV7-2	-	TRBJ1-1	TGTGCCAGCAGCTGGAGGGCCACTGAAGCTTTCTTT	CASSWRATEAFF
-	TRBV7-9	-	TRBJ2-3	TGTGCCAGCAGCTTCGGAGGGGGCTACACAGATACGCAGTATTTT	CASSFGGGYTDTQYF
-	TRBV2	-	TRBJ2-7	TGTGCCATCCGAGTGGGGTACGAGCAGTACTTC	CAIRVGYEQYF
few	TRBV28	-	TRBJ2-2	TGTGCCAGCCTCAGGGGATCAAAGAACACCGGGGAGCTGTTTTTT	CASLRGSKNTGELFF
-	TRBV5-1	-	TRBJ2-1	TGCGCCAGCAGCGCCGGGACTTCGATACCCTACAATGAGCAGTTCTTC	CASSAGTSIPYNEQFF
-	TRBV5-1	TRBD1	TRBJ2-3	TGCGCCAGCAGCGGACAGGGGGTGACAGATACGCAGTATTTT	CASSGQGVTDTQYF
few	TRBV7-3	-	TRBJ2-1	TGTGCCAGCAGAATCGAGATGGGAGAATCAGGCCCCCCCTACAATGAGCAGTTCTTC	CASRIEMGESGPPYNEQFF
-	TRBV7-8	-	TRBJ2-7	TGTGCCAGCAGCGTGAGAGCCTACGAGCAGTACTTC	CASSVRAYEQYF
-	TRBV27	-	TRBJ2-7	TGTGCCAGCAGTTTGGGGCCGGGGCTCTACGAGCAGTACTTC	CASSLGPGLYEQYF
many	TRBV7-9	-	TRBJ2-2	TGTGCCAGCAGCTTAGCGCTGAACACCGGGGAGCTGTTTTTT	CASSLALNTGELFF
-	TRBV20-1	TRBD2	TRBJ2-1	TGCAGTGCTAGACATAGCGGGAGGGCCGGCAATGAGCAGTTCTTC	CSARHSGRAGNEQFF
-	TRBV25-1	-	TRBJ2-2	TGTGCCAGCAGTGAACTAGCAGCGAACACCGGGGAGCTGTTTTTT	CASSELAANTGELFF
few	TRBV7-8	-	TRBJ2-7	TGTGCCAGCAGCTTAATGCCAGGGATCGAGCAGTACTTC	CASSLMPGIEQYF
few	TRBV18	-	TRBJ2-6	TGTGCCAGCTCTCTGGACAGTGGCGGGGCCAACGTCCTGACTTTC	CASSLDSGGANVLTF
few	TRBV12-3/TRBV12-4	-	TRBJ2-4	TGTGCCAGCAGTTTAGTACACATTCAGTACTTC	CASSLVHIQYF
-	TRBV25-1	TRBD1	TRBJ2-2	TGTGCCAGCAGGGACAGGGCCTTAACCGGGGAGCTGTTTTTT	CASRDRALTGELFF